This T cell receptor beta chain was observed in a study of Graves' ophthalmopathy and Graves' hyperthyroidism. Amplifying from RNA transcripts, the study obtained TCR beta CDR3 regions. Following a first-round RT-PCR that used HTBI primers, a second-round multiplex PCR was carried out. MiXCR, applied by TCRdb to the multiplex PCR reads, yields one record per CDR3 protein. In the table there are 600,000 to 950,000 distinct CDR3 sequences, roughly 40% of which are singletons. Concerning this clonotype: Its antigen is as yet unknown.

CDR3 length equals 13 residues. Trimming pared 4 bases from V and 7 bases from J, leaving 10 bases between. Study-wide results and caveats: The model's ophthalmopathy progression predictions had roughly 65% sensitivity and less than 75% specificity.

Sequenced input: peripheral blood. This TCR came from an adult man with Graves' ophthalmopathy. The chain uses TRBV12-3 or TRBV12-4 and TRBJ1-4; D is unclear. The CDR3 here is CASSYQWGEKLFF. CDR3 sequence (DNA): TGTGCCAGCAGTTACCAGTGGGGTGAAAAACTGTTTTTT.